A selection of T cell receptor beta chains follows, all from one sample in a study of T cell repertoires in cytomegalovirus infection. Antigen specificity for these receptors is unknown. One entry per CDR3 protein results from TCRdb running MiXCR on the reads. The sample comprises some 43,000 distinct CDR3 sequences, 20% to 25% of which are singletons, and around 90% rests with the top ten. Sample: CD8+ T cells from cultured PBMCs, taken from culture after CMV antigen stimulation. Receptors were obtained from a human donor in good health (CMV status not recorded). Some clones in this sample may be carry-over from other donors' samples. Both conserved end residues are part of each CDR3. D genes are given only for firm matches. Clone size appears in some rows only: once, few, many, or a class for an expanded clone.

d_call: .; cdr3_length: 16; clone_size: .; v_call: TRBV12-3/TRBV12-4; j_call: TRBJ2-3; cdr3_nt: TGTGCCAGCAGTTTTTGGACAGCCCAGAACACAGATACGCAGTATTTT; cdr3_aa: CASSFWTAQNTDTQYF
d_call: TRBD2; cdr3_length: 19; clone_size: .; v_call: TRBV6-2/TRBV6-3; j_call: TRBJ2-7; cdr3_nt: TGTGCCAGCAGTTACTCGCTAGCGGCCTCTCACAAACTCTCCTACGAGCAGTACTTC; cdr3_aa: CASSYSLAASHKLSYEQYF
d_call: .; cdr3_length: 14; clone_size: few; v_call: TRBV7-8; j_call: TRBJ1-4; cdr3_nt: TGTGCCAGCAGCTTAGGAAGGGGAGGAGAAAAACTGTTTTTT; cdr3_aa: CASSLGRGGEKLFF
d_call: .; cdr3_length: 16; clone_size: .; v_call: TRBV4-1; j_call: TRBJ1-4; cdr3_nt: TGCGCCAGCAGCCAAGATCACGGCAGGGGAGTTGAAAAACTGTTTTTT; cdr3_aa: CASSQDHGRGVEKLFF
d_call: .; cdr3_length: 14; clone_size: few; v_call: TRBV10-3; j_call: TRBJ1-2; cdr3_nt: TGTGCCATCAGTATTGACACGACTGGGTATGGCTACACCTTC; cdr3_aa: CAISIDTTGYGYTF
d_call: TRBD2; cdr3_length: 15; clone_size: .; v_call: TRBV12-3/TRBV12-4; j_call: TRBJ2-1; cdr3_nt: TGTGCCAGCAAACTAGCGCTAGCCCCCTCCAATGAGCAGTTCTTC; cdr3_aa: CASKLALAPSNEQFF
d_call: TRBD1; cdr3_length: 14; clone_size: few; v_call: TRBV7-9; j_call: TRBJ2-7; cdr3_nt: TGTGCCAGCAGCTTCGAGGGGGCATCCTACGAGCAGTACTTC; cdr3_aa: CASSFEGASYEQYF
d_call: TRBD2; cdr3_length: 13; clone_size: .; v_call: TRBV7-3; j_call: TRBJ2-1; cdr3_nt: TGTGCCAGCAGCTTAGGACTAGGCAATGAGCAGTTCTTC; cdr3_aa: CASSLGLGNEQFF
d_call: TRBD1; cdr3_length: 17; clone_size: .; v_call: TRBV6-2/TRBV6-3; j_call: TRBJ1-1; cdr3_nt: TGTGCCAGCAGTTCCCTACGCGGACAGGGGGAGAACACTGAAGCTTTCTTT; cdr3_aa: CASSSLRGQGENTEAFF
d_call: .; cdr3_length: 14; clone_size: .; v_call: TRBV7-9; j_call: TRBJ1-2; cdr3_nt: TGTGCCAGCAGCTCCTTGCAGACGGCCTATGGCTACACCTTC; cdr3_aa: CASSSLQTAYGYTF